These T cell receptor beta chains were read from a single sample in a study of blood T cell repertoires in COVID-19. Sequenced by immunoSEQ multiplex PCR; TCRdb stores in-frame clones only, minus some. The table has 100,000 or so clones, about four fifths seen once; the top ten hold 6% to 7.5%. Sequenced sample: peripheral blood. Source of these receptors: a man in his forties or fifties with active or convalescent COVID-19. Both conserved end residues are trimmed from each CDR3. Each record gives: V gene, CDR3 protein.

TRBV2 ASSPTAFATNEKLF
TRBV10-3 AISESTTAGNTIY
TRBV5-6 ASSLWSGLETQY
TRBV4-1 ASSLHGTPKNIQY
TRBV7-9 ASGAGDYQPQH
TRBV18 ASSPGQGRDEQF
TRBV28 ASSITLSGLSYGYT
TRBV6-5 ASSRGVAEAF
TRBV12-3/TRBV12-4 ASSFRQRGELF
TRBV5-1 ASSRLAGYGNNEQF
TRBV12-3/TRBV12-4 ASRSGIYEQF
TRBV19 ASSSDRGLSYT
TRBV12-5 ASGLYLRTAGNTIY
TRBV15 ATSFPSGGFGETQY
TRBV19 ASRAGGISGANVLT
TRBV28 ASSLTSYEQY
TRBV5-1 ASSFSTGADTQY
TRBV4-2 ASSQEGAGRPQH
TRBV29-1 SVGQTSNYGYT
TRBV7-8 ASSQRSGGGQETQY
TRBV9 ASSAPEWVRGPEKLF
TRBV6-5 ASSLDRGDSPLH
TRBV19 ASSRTGEVSETQY
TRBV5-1 ASSLSGRGLDEQF
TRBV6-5 ASTAAGGLETQY
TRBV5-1 ASSLFPENTGELF
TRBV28 ASRNHRGSGANVLT
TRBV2 ASSETLRDQPQH
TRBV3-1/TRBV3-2 ASSGDRQDSPLH